This passage covers 31 T cell receptor beta chains from one sample sequenced in a study of response to subunit inactivated influenza vaccine. MiXCR, applied by TCRdb to the RT-PCR reads, yields one record per CDR3 protein. Altogether some 640,000 distinct CDR3 sequences are present, roughly 13% being singletons, with the ten largest covering around 7%. The sequences come from PBMCs from blood, collected approximately 15 days before vaccination. Receptor source: a man between 50 and 59 years old who received an inactivated influenza vaccine.

This clonotype was picked up a small number of times. The chain joins TRBV18 to TRBJ2-7, with D perhaps given as TRBD1 or TRBD2 (5 bases each). This CDR3 is built from 13 residues. V lost 7 bases to trimming and J lost 0 bases, with 10 bases between them. Germline CDR1 KGHSH, CDR2 LQKENI. The CDR3 nucleotides read TGTGCCAGCTGTTGGGGGTTCTCCTACGAGCAGTACTTC. Translated, it gives CASCWGFSYEQYF.

This clonotype was counted between two and nine times. Here the CDR3 reads CAIQGTLYPGQGPAYEQYF. In DNA, the CDR3 is TGTGCCATCCAGGGAACCCTTTACCCGGGACAGGGACCTGCCTACGAGCAGTACTTC. This chain uses TRBV6-2 or TRBV6-3 with TRBJ2-7, with 9 bases that match TRBD1. Trimming took 10 bases from V and 2 from J; bases not matched to a gene: 24. The germline CDR1 and CDR2 sequences are MNHEY and SVGEGT. CDR3 size: 19 residues.

This clonotype turned up a few times. J is TRBJ2-7 and V is TRBV2; weak D call: TRBD1 (6 bases). The CDR3 is 15 amino acids. Trimming pared 2 bases from V and 1 base from J, leaving 12 bases between. CDR1 and CDR2 (germline): SNHLY, FYNNEI. CDR3 nucleotide sequence: TGTGCCAGCAGTGAAATCAAGGACAGTTCCTACGAGCAGTACTTC. The encoded protein is CASSEIKDSSYEQYF.

This clonotype came up a few times. The rearrangement uses TRBV18 and TRBJ1-1; D is possibly TRBD1 (5 bases). Germline V gives CDR1 KGHSH, CDR2 LQKENI. The ends were cut back, 3 bases at V and 1 base at J, with 18 bases in the middle. The CDR3 sequence is 17 residues long. In DNA, the CDR3 is TGTGCCAGCTCACCGTTACCCCCAGGGCCCACGAACACTGAAGCTTTCTTT. Protein product: CASSPLPPGPTNTEAFF.

This sequence joins TRBV27 and TRBJ1-2; TRBD1 might be the D (5 bases). The CDR3 runs 14 residues. V lost 0 bases, J lost 2 bases, and 7 bases lay in between. The germline CDR1 and CDR2 sequences are MNHEY and SMNVEV (reference sequence). CDR3 sequence reads: CASSLSWGNYGYTF. For the CDR3, the DNA is TGTGCCAGCAGTTTATCATGGGGGAACTATGGCTACACCTTC.

The J gene is TRBJ2-3, the V gene TRBV4-1, with TRBD1 identical over 9 bases. This CDR3 region has 14 residues. Per germline, CDR1 MGHRA and CDR2 YSYEKL. The junction had 13 bases not matched to a gene; V was cut back by 5 bases and J by 13 bases. The CDR3 region is CASSKTGGVSVKYF. CDR3 DNA sequence: TGCGCCAGCAGCAAAACAGGGGGCGTCTCTGTAAAGTATTTT.

A few counts support this clonotype. The chain joins TRBV3-1 to TRBJ2-7; D could derive from TRBD1 or TRBD2 (6 bases each). CDR3 length equals 16 residues. V was clipped by 3 bases and J by 0 bases, with 15 bases between them. Germline V CDR1 and CDR2: LGHDT, YNNKEL (reference sequence). DNA of the CDR3: TGTGCCAGCAGCCAGAGGGGGGCAGTCAGCTCCTACGAGCAGTACTTC. Its protein is CASSQRGAVSSYEQYF.

This clonotype was observed a handful of times. The rearrangement links TRBV10-3 to TRBJ2-7; D assignment may be TRBD1 or TRBD2 (5 bases each). V was cut by 2 bases and J by 6 bases, with 8 bases left in between. Germline V CDR1 and CDR2: ENHRY, SYGVKD. There are 12 residues in the CDR3. CDR3 amino acids: CAISEGGSEQYF. In DNA, the CDR3 is TGTGCCATCAGTGAGGGGGGAAGCGAGCAGTACTTC.

V and J are TRBV18 and TRBJ2-1; D possibly uses TRBD1 or TRBD2 (5 bases each). This CDR3 is 16 amino acids long. Germline V gives CDR1 KGHSH, CDR2 LQKENI. Trimming shortened V by 0 bases and J by 1 base, and 10 bases separated the two germline ends. The chain's CDR3 is CASSPPGTRSYNEQFF. The CDR3, as DNA: TGTGCCAGCTCACCACCCGGGACGAGATCCTACAATGAGCAGTTCTTC.

The chain couples TRBV2 to TRBJ2-3, with 13 positions matching TRBD2. Germline V lookup: CDR1 SNHLY, CDR2 FYNNEI. J gave up 7 bases and V 6 bases, and 4 bases lay outside the gene matches. This CDR3 spans 14 amino acids. CDR3: CASRPGLAGNTQYF. CDR3 in DNA: TGTGCCAGCAGACCGGGACTAGCGGGAAATACGCAGTATTTT.

This clonotype was detected only a few times. V is TRBV7-8 and J is TRBJ2-7, with D possibly TRBD2 on 6 matching bases. Between the trimmed V and J ends, which lost 5 bases and 1 base, there was a span of 12 bases. The CDR3 spans 14 residues. Per the germline V gene, CDR1 is SGHVS and CDR2 is FQNEAQ. In DNA, the CDR3 is TGTGCCAGCAGCGAAGGGACTTTTTCCTACGAGCAGTACTTC. Its protein product is CASSEGTFSYEQYF.

The chain recombines TRBV30 with TRBJ2-6; D unresolved. The CDR3 totals 16 residues. Per germline, CDR1 GTSNPN and CDR2 SVGIG (reference sequence). The V and J ends lost 3 bases and 2 bases respectively, with 14 bases between them. CDR3 amino acids: CAWSPKGLPGANVLTF. The CDR3 DNA reads as TGTGCCTGGAGCCCTAAGGGCCTCCCTGGGGCCAACGTCCTGACTTTC.

This clonotype was detected ten times or more. The rearrangement uses TRBV28 and TRBJ1-1; TRBD1 matches at 8 bases. J lost 1 base, V lost 2 bases, and 6 bases had no gene match. Germline CDR1 reads MDHEN; CDR2 reads SYDVKM. This CDR3 has 16 amino acids. Written as DNA, the CDR3 is TGTGCCAGCAGTTTAGGCGTCGGGACAGGGAACACTGAAGCTTTCTTT. It specifies CASSLGVGTGNTEAFF.

The sample holds many counts of this clonotype. The rearrangement joins TRBV28 to TRBJ1-2; TRBD1 matches 10 bases. Looked up from germline, CDR1 is MDHEN and CDR2 is SYDVKM. There are 17 residues in the CDR3. V lost 4 bases to trimming and J lost 2 bases; unmatched junction nucleotides: 10. CDR3 sequence (DNA): TGTGCCAGCAGTTCAACGGGACAGGGGCCAACCAACTATGGCTACACCTTC. It specifies CASSSTGQGPTNYGYTF.

The genes are TRBV2 and TRBJ2-1; 12 bases fit TRBD2. The germline CDR1 and CDR2 sequences are SNHLY and FYNNEI. J gave up 8 bases and V 1 base, and 3 bases lay outside the gene matches. The CDR3 is made up of 15 amino acids. The CDR3 sequence is CASSEGTSGIYEQFF. The CDR3 coding sequence is TGTGCCAGCAGTGAAGGGACTAGCGGGATCTATGAGCAGTTCTTC.

This clonotype was seen ten or more times. This sequence joins TRBV4-1 and TRBJ1-4, with no clear D. The V end was cut by 0 bases, the J end by 8 bases, with 16 bases between. Germline V lookup: CDR1 MGHRA, CDR2 YSYEKL. CDR3 size: 16 residues. The CDR3 DNA follows: TGCGCCAGCAGCCAAGATTTGGGCGTGGGCTGGGAAAAACTGTTTTTT. This encodes CASSQDLGVGWEKLFF.

This clonotype was seen repeatedly, ten times or more. This rearrangement joins TRBV7-6 to TRBJ2-1, with 7 bases fitting TRBD1. With V trimmed by 1 base and J by 0 bases, 3 bases remained unmatched. This CDR3 contains 16 residues. Germline V gene sequence: CDR1 SGHVS, CDR2 FNYEAQ. The CDR3 region is CASSLVGQNSYNEQFF. In DNA, the CDR3 is TGTGCCAGCAGCTTAGTGGGACAGAACTCCTACAATGAGCAGTTCTTC.

This clonotype was counted ten times or more. V and J are TRBV20-1 and TRBJ1-1, with D possibly TRBD1 on 5 matching bases. Trimming shortened V by 1 base and J by 3 bases, and 15 bases separated the two germline ends. This CDR3 spans 15 amino acids. The germline V gene encodes CDR1 DFQATT and CDR2 SNEGSKA (reference sequence). The CDR3, as DNA: TGCAGTGCTAGAGGGTGGGGGATTGCGCACACTGAAGCTTTCTTT. It translates to CSARGWGIAHTEAFF.

This clonotype turned up a few times. V gene TRBV4-2 combines with J gene TRBJ2-1, with TRBD1 matching 7 bases. The CDR3 runs 16 residues. J gave up 9 bases and V 2 bases, and 13 bases lay outside the gene matches. The germline V gene has CDR1 LGHNA and CDR2 YNFKEQ. CDR3 protein: CASSQNWRQGKSEQFF. The CDR3 bases are TGTGCCAGCAGCCAAAACTGGAGACAGGGTAAAAGTGAGCAGTTCTTC.

V and J are TRBV19 and TRBJ2-6; 12 nucleotides align to TRBD1. The J segment lost 3 bases and the V segment lost 6 bases, leaving 6 bases of the junction unmatched. The CDR3 is 17 residues long. The germline CDR1 and CDR2 sequences are LNHDA and SQIVND (reference sequence). CDR3: CASRRDRGRGGANVLTF. The CDR3 DNA reads TGTGCCAGTAGGAGGGACAGGGGGCGGGGTGGGGCCAACGTCCTGACTTTC.

The gene calls are TRBV5-1 and TRBJ1-1, with 8 bases lining up with TRBD1. J was trimmed by 1 base and V by 5 bases; bases with no gene match: 7. Germline lookup yields CDR1 SGHRS and CDR2 YFSETQ. This CDR3 region has 15 residues. Here the CDR3 reads CASRTQGASNTEAFF. The DNA for the CDR3 is TGCGCCAGCAGAACTCAGGGGGCGTCGAACACTGAAGCTTTCTTT.

This clonotype was observed a handful of times. The chain couples TRBV20-1 to TRBJ2-1; D unclear. V was trimmed by 0 bases and J by 4 bases, leaving 10 bases between them. This CDR3 is 14 amino acids long. Per the germline V gene, CDR1 is DFQATT and CDR2 is SNEGSKA (reference sequence). The CDR3 loop reads CSARDRVGYNEQFF. CDR3 nucleotide sequence: TGCAGTGCTAGAGATCGTGTCGGATACAATGAGCAGTTCTTC.

In regard to this clonotype: This may be a read error, as it is one base from a much larger clone. The gene calls are TRBV4-1 and TRBJ2-3, with D unclear. The V end lost 2 bases, the J end lost 2 bases, and 2 bases lay between the germline ends. The CDR3 is made up of 12 amino acids. Germline assignment: CDR1 MGHRA and CDR2 YSYEKL. Here the CDR3 DNA reads TGCGCCAGCAGCCAACCCACAGATACGCAGTATTTT. Translating it yields CASSQPTDTQYF.

The genes are TRBV4-3 and TRBJ2-3; the match to TRBD1 covers 7 bases. This CDR3 contains 16 residues. Trimming cost V 1 base and J 5 bases; bases outside gene matches: 9. Germline V CDR1 and CDR2: LGHNA, YSLEER. The CDR3 nucleotides are TGCGCCAGCAGCCAAGCTCTGACAGGGCTCGGAGATACGCAGTATTTT. It encodes CASSQALTGLGDTQYF.

This clonotype was seen a few times. This chain links TRBV6-2 or TRBV6-3 with TRBJ2-4, with TRBD1 matching over 7 bases. CDR1 is MNHEY, CDR2 SVGEGT, per germline. This CDR3 is built from 18 residues. V gave up 2 bases and J gave up 3 bases; unmatched junction bases: 13. CDR3 protein: CASSYALRGRMDKNIQYF. The CDR3 coding sequence is TGTGCCAGCAGTTACGCGCTAAGGGGGCGAATGGACAAAAACATTCAGTACTTC.

This chain links TRBV15 with TRBJ2-7, with D unclear. The CDR3 is made up of 15 amino acids. Germline V CDR1 and CDR2: LNHNV, YYDKDF (reference sequence). Between the trimmed V and J ends, which lost 0 bases and 2 bases, there was a span of 11 bases. In nucleotides, the CDR3 is TGTGCCACCAGCAGAGAGTTCCAGGTTACCTACGAGCAGTACTTC. Translation gives CATSREFQVTYEQYF.

This clonotype came up a few times. The rearrangement uses TRBV7-9 and TRBJ2-2; perhaps TRBD2 as D (6 bases). The CDR3 length is 15 residues. The V and J ends lost 1 base and 3 bases respectively, with 9 bases between them. The germline V gene has CDR1 SEHNR and CDR2 FQNEAQ (reference sequence). The CDR3 is CASSLGTGDTGELFF. CDR3 sequence (DNA): TGTGCCAGCAGCTTAGGGACGGGGGACACCGGGGAGCTGTTTTTT.

CDR3 region: CASTSQGYEQYF. CDR3 DNA: TGTGCCAGCACCTCTCAGGGATACGAGCAGTACTTC. The J gene is TRBJ2-7, the V gene TRBV6-6, with D possibly being TRBD1 (5 bases). The germline gives CDR1 MNHNY, CDR2 SVGAGI (reference sequence). This CDR3 has 12 residues. V was clipped by 7 bases and J by 4 bases, with 11 bases between them.

The chain links TRBV4-3 to TRBJ2-1; D is unresolved. Trimming removed 0 bases at V and 2 bases at J, with 8 bases between. The CDR3 is 15 amino acids. The germline V gene encodes CDR1 LGHNA and CDR2 YSLEER. CDR3: CASSQDWVTYNEQFF. CDR3 nucleotides: TGCGCCAGCAGCCAAGATTGGGTAACCTACAATGAGCAGTTCTTC.

This chain uses TRBV5-1 with TRBJ2-7; the D gene is possibly TRBD1 (6 bases). The CDR3 is 13 residues long. Looked up from germline, CDR1 is SGHRS and CDR2 is YFSETQ. Trimming took off 3 bases at V and 6 bases at J, with 13 bases between the two ends. The CDR3 DNA reads as TGCGCCAGCAGCTCCCGGGACAAAGGCGAGCAGTACTTC. Its translation: CASSSRDKGEQYF.

This clonotype was seen only a few times. This chain links TRBV5-6 with TRBJ1-2, with TRBD1 identical over 10 bases. After removal of 4 bases from V and 8 bases from J, the junction contained 14 bases not matched to a gene. Germline V gene sequence: CDR1 SGHDT, CDR2 YYEEEE. This CDR3 contains 16 residues. CDR3 protein: CASSGGPGQGFGGYTF. The CDR3 DNA sequence: TGTGCCAGCAGCGGAGGACCGGGACAGGGGTTCGGGGGCTACACCTTC. Full variable domain (remainder filled in from reference TRBV5-6 and TRBJ1-2): DAGVTQSPTHLIKTRGQQVTLRCSPKSGHDTVSWYQQALGQGPQFIFQYYEEEERQRGNFPDRFSGHQFPNYSSELNVNALLLGDSALYLCASSGGPGQGFGGYTFGSGTRLTVV.